This T cell receptor beta chain was sequenced in a study of blood T cell repertoires in COVID-19. Overall study: The United States, Italy and Spain provided the acute and convalescent COVID-19 samples. From T cells, B-cell-depleted T cells, or PBMCs came the material, which was cDNA or gDNA.

In its sample, this clone was seen a few times. Original processing methods: Researchers report that nucleated cell counts were estimated from reference gene primer amplification. Profiling relied on immunoSEQ multiplex PCR, and the TCRdb table lists in-frame clones only, not all of them. The D gene and trimming were derived from the DNA, and the V and J assignments and clone size from that table. The sample carries about 99,000 clones, around 89% recorded once. Sequenced material: peripheral blood. The receptor was isolated from a woman aged 55-69 years with acute or convalescent COVID-19.

The CDR3 bases are TGTGCCAGCAGTCCCTACACTGAAGCTTTCTTT. This codes for CASSPYTEAFF. The chain is built from TRBV5-8 and TRBJ1-1; D not resolved. Trimming stripped 5 bases from V and 3 bases from J, with 5 bases between. CDR3 length equals 11 residues. Germline CDR1 reads SGHTS; CDR2 reads YDEGEE.